These T cell receptor beta chains were read from a single sample in a study of T cell responses to AZD1222 COVID-19 vaccine. Here immunoSEQ multiplex PCR was the method, and the copy in TCRdb shows in-frame clones only, minus some. Found here are about 180,000 clones, roughly 94% of them singletons; the top ten hold approximately 1.5%. The source material was peripheral blood, sampled 28 days after the second AZD1222 dose. All receptors come from an adult who received the AZD1222 COVID-19 vaccine. Each CDR3 is given with its conserved first and last residue. Each record gives: D gene, clone size, V gene, J gene, CDR3 protein, CDR3 DNA. D genes are given only for firm matches. Rows give clone size only sometimes, using once, few, many, or a class for an expanded clone.

.	.	TRBV5-5	TRBJ1-2	CASSLVVVGTQSNYGYTF	TGTGCCAGCAGCTTGGTAGTCGTAGGGACTCAATCAAACTATGGCTACACCTTC
.	.	TRBV10-3	TRBJ1-3	CAISKTGINTIYF	TGTGCCATCAGTAAGACAGGAATCAACACCATATATTTT
.	.	TRBV9	TRBJ1-5	CASSGRGGSQPQHF	TGTGCCAGCAGCGGTCGCGGGGGTTCGCAGCCCCAGCATTTT
TRBD2	.	TRBV11-2	TRBJ2-3	CASSRGTIADTQYF	TGTGCCAGCAGCCGTGGGACTATAGCAGATACGCAGTATTTT
.	.	TRBV13	TRBJ1-2	CASSSQTNYGYTF	TGTGCCAGCAGCTCACAGACGAACTATGGCTACACCTTC
.	.	TRBV28	TRBJ2-1	CASSLRWEVNNEQFF	TGTGCCAGCAGCCTCCGTTGGGAGGTAAATAATGAGCAGTTCTTC
.	.	TRBV6-5	TRBJ2-2	CASSYGGAATGELFF	TGTGCCAGCAGTTACGGGGGGGCGGCCACCGGGGAGCTGTTTTTT
.	large	TRBV9	TRBJ1-3	CASAGSGNTIYF	TGTGCCAGCGCCGGTTCTGGAAACACCATATATTTT
.	.	TRBV30	TRBJ1-5	CAWMDGNNQPQHF	TGTGCCTGGATGGACGGAAACAATCAGCCCCAGCATTTT
TRBD1	.	TRBV5-4	TRBJ2-5	CASSRGQGGLETQYF	TGTGCCAGCAGCAGGGGACAGGGCGGGCTGGAGACCCAGTACTTC
.	once	TRBV7-2	TRBJ1-6	CASSLYPYRGSSYNSPLHF	TGTGCCAGCAGCTTATATCCATATAGAGGGAGCTCCTATAATTCACCCCTCCACTTT
.	once	TRBV5-4	TRBJ1-2	CASSLDRYRGYTF	TGTGCCAGCAGCTTGGACCGGTATCGGGGCTACACCTTC
TRBD1	.	TRBV9	TRBJ2-3	CASSVAPTGADTQYF	TGTGCCAGCAGCGTAGCCCCCACAGGGGCAGATACGCAGTATTTT
.	.	TRBV4-2	TRBJ1-2	CASSDPGVDGYTF	TGTGCCAGCAGCGATCCGGGAGTGGATGGCTACACCTTC
.	.	TRBV2	TRBJ1-5	CASGARVVEPQHF	TGTGCCAGCGGCGCGAGGGTGGTCGAGCCCCAGCATTTT